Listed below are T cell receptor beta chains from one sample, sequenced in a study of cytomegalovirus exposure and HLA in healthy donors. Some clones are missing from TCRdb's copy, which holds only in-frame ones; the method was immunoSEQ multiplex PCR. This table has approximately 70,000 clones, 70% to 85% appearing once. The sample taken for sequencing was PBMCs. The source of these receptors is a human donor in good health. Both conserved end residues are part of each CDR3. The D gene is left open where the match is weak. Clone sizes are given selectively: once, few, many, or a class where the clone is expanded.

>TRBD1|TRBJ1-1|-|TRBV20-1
CTPGQEYEAFF
TGCACCCCGGGACAGGAGTATGAAGCTTTCTTT
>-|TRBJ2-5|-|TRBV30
CAWSAKETQYF
TGTGCCTGGAGTGCCAAAGAGACCCAGTACTTC
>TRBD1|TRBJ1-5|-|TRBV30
CAWSVQGQGAQPQHF
TGTGCCTGGAGTGTACAAGGACAGGGGGCTCAGCCCCAGCATTTT
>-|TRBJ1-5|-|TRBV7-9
CASSAGSNQPQHF
TGTGCCAGCAGCGCGGGAAGCAATCAGCCCCAGCATTTT
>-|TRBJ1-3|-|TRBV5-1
CASSLESRSSGNTIYF
TGCGCCAGCAGCTTGGAATCCCGGAGCTCTGGAAACACCATATATTTT
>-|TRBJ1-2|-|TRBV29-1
CSGRQELSTGYTF
TGCAGCGGACGACAGGAGCTAAGCACTGGCTACACCTTC
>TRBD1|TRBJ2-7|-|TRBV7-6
CASSLGQGSGYEQYF
TGTGCCAGCAGCTTAGGACAGGGGAGCGGCTACGAGCAGTACTTC
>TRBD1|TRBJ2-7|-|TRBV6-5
CASSQQGFGQYF
TGTGCCAGCAGTCAACAGGGGTTTGGGCAGTACTTC
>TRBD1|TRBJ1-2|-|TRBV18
CASSPPGTGTLDGYTF
TGTGCCAGCTCACCTCCCGGGACAGGGACCCTTGATGGCTACACCTTC
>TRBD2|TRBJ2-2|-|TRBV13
CASRYSGGYTGELFF
TGTGCCAGCCGCTATAGCGGGGGCTACACCGGGGAGCTGTTTTTT
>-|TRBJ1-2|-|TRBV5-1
CASSSSGNYGYTF
TGCGCCAGCAGCTCCTCGGGTAACTATGGCTACACCTTC
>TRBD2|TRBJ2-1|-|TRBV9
CASSVTAGAPNEQFF
TGTGCCAGCAGCGTAACAGCGGGAGCACCCAATGAGCAGTTCTTC
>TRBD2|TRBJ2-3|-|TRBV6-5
CASSYVAGGSTDTQYF
TGTGCCAGCAGTTACGTCGCGGGGGGAAGCACAGATACGCAGTATTTT
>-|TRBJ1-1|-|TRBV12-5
CASVSETLNTEAFF
TGTGCTAGTGTTTCAGAAACCTTGAACACTGAAGCTTTCTTT
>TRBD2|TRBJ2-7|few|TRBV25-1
CASSGTSGGEQYF
TGTGCCAGCAGTGGGACTAGCGGAGGGGAGCAGTACTTC
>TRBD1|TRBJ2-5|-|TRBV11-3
CASSPRTGEGEETQYF
TGTGCCAGCAGCCCCCGGACAGGGGAAGGCGAAGAGACCCAGTACTTC
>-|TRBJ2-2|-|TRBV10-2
CASSLPGYNTGELFF
TGCGCCAGCAGTCTTCCGGGCTATAACACCGGGGAGTTGTTTTTT
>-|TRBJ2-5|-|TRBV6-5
CASSYGVGSAETQYF
TGTGCCAGCAGTTACGGAGTAGGGAGTGCCGAGACCCAGTACTTC
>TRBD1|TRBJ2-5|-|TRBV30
CAWRTGQIFQETQYF
TGTGCCTGGAGGACGGGACAGATATTTCAAGAGACCCAGTACTTC
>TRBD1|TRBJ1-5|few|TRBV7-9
CASSETGDNQPQHF
TGTGCCAGCAGCGAGACAGGGGACAATCAGCCCCAGCATTTT
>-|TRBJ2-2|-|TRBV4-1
CASSQDLGTGELFF
TGCGCCAGCAGCCAGGATCTCGGGACCGGGGAGCTGTTTTTT
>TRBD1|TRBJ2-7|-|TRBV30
CAWSFTGTAYEQYF
TGTGCCTGGAGTTTTACCGGGACAGCCTACGAGCAGTACTTC
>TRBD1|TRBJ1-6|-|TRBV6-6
CASTTGTGLNSPLHF
TGTGCCAGCACCACCGGGACAGGGCTTAATTCACCCCTCCACTTT
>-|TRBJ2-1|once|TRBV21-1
CASSPPRRGQENNEQFF
TGTGCCAGCAGCCCCCCCCGAAGGGGACAGGAGAACAATGAGCAGTTCTTC
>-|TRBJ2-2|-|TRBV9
CASSVRLNTGELFF
TGTGCCAGCAGCGTCAGACTTAACACCGGGGAGCTGTTTTTT
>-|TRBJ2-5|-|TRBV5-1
CASSGAGQETQYF
TGCGCCAGCAGCGGTGCAGGCCAAGAGACCCAGTACTTC
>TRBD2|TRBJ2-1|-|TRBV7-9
CASSRLAGGIDEQFF
TGTGCCAGCAGCCGACTAGCGGGAGGAATCGATGAGCAGTTCTTC
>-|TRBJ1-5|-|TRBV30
CAWSRGLDRGQPQHF
TGTGCCTGGAGTAGAGGACTGGATCGGGGGCAGCCCCAGCATTTT
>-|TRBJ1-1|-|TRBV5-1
CASSSYPLEGSGGNTEAFF
TGCGCCAGCAGTTCTTACCCCTTGGAAGGCTCCGGGGGGAACACTGAAGCTTTCTTT
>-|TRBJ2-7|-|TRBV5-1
CASSFEETGFEQYF
TGCGCCAGCAGCTTCGAAGAAACAGGGTTCGAGCAGTACTTC
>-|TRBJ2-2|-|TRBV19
CASITGVGGELFF
TGTGCCAGTATAACGGGAGTAGGCGGGGAGCTGTTTTTT
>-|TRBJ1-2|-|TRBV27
CASSSLQGRVVYGYTF
TGTGCCAGCAGTTCGCTGCAGGGGCGGGTTGTCTATGGCTACACCTTC
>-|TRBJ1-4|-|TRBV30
CAWSETRNEKLFF
TGTGCCTGGAGTGAGACGCGGAATGAAAAACTGTTTTTT
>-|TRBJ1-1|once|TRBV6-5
CASSYRGSGTEAFF
TGTGCCAGCAGTTATAGAGGGTCGGGGACTGAAGCTTTCTTT
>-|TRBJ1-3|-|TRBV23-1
CASSPDIPSSHSGNTIYF
TGCGCCAGCAGCCCTGACATCCCTTCCTCCCACTCTGGAAACACCATATATTTT
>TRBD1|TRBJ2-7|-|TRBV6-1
CASSDYGTGDSYEQYF
TGTGCCAGCAGTGACTACGGGACAGGCGACTCCTACGAGCAGTACTTC
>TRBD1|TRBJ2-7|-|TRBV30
CAWRQGHYEQYF
TGTGCCTGGAGACAGGGGCACTACGAGCAGTACTTC
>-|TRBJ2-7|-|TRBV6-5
CASSQLARYEQYF
TGTGCCAGCAGTCAACTCGCTAGATACGAGCAGTACTTC
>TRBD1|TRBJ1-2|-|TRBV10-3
CAITGTGDNGYTF
TGTGCCATCACCGGGACAGGGGATAATGGCTACACCTTC
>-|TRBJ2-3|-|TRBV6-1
CASSLQGGTDTQYF
TGTGCCAGCAGTTTACAGGGCGGCACAGATACGCAGTATTTT
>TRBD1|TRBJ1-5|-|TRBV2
CASRTGTDWGQPQHF
TGTGCCAGCAGGACAGGGACAGATTGGGGTCAGCCCCAGCATTTT
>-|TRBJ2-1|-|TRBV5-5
CASSGTAGKNEQFF
TGTGCCAGCAGCGGCACAGCGGGTAAGAATGAGCAGTTCTTC